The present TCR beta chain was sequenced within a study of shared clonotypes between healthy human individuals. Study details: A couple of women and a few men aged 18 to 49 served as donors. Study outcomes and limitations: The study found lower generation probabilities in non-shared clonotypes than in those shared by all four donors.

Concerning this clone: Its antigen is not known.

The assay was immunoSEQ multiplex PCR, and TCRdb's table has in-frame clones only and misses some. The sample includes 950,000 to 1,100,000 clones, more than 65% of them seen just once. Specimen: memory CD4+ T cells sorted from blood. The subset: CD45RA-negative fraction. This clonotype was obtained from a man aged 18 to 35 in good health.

CDR3 nucleotides: TGTGCCATCAGTGTGGGCAGGGGAAAGGGAGAGACCCAGTACTTC. It codes for CAISVGRGKGETQYF. The V and J genes are TRBV10-3 and TRBJ2-5, with D possibly TRBD1 on 6 matching bases. This CDR3 region has 15 residues. V was clipped by 4 bases and J by 4 bases, with 16 bases between them. The germline V gene has CDR1 ENHRY and CDR2 SYGVKD.